Listed below are T cell receptor beta chains from one sample, sequenced in a study of blood T cell repertoires in COVID-19. Measured with immunoSEQ multiplex PCR; TCRdb has only the in-frame clones, and not every one. The table lists roughly 260,000 clones, 83% of them singletons, with about 3.9% in the top ten. The material sequenced was PBMCs or T cells enriched from blood (not recorded which). The receptors here all came from a woman in her thirties or forties who had been exposed to COVID-19. Each CDR3 is given without its conserved first and last residue. Fields, in order: V gene, CDR3 length, CDR3 protein.

TRBV4-1 15 ASSRGGLAGTYNEQF
TRBV29-1 14 SVEEGTGATYNEQF
TRBV18 14 ASSPNGQDGVTEAF
TRBV5-1 13 ASSWTSGGADTQY
TRBV4-2 12 ASSQDGQGSEAF
TRBV12-2 15 ASRANRAGGYNEKLF
TRBV6-5 11 ASSPGQSYEQY
TRBV19 12 ASSIVGLNTEAF
TRBV11-3 11 ASSKTENQPQH
TRBV28 9 ASSFEGGYT
TRBV10-3 12 AISVGEGWPEAF
TRBV9 13 ASSVGSSGYNEQF
TRBV20-1 9 STQGSNGYT
TRBV7-2 11 ASGLAGSDTQY
TRBV7-9 10 ASSLEPLEQY
TRBV3-1/TRBV3-2 11 ASSQQGAQTQY
TRBV6-5 12 ASRRGQNQETQY
TRBV15 13 ATSPPGGYNSPLH
TRBV5-4 11 ASSFSGTYEQY
TRBV29-1 11 SGDGECTGELF
TRBV12-5 12 ASGLVSGRDTQY
TRBV7-2 12 ASSPNRETGELF
TRBV29-1 12 SVLDWDSQETQY
TRBV5-5 13 ASSLLGQGYNEQF
TRBV6-5 11 ASNGGLGEKLF
TRBV6-5 11 ASSLTDTGELF
TRBV6-5 12 ASSQGQAGLEQY
TRBV6-1 15 ASSEGRGHGAGNTIY
TRBV6-2/TRBV6-3 14 ASSSPMPLTGSKAF
TRBV19 12 ASSSTQGWQPQH
TRBV2 11 ASSLVPLYEQY
TRBV18 11 ASSRRGETEAF
TRBV4-3 10 ASSQGLGTQY
TRBV30 10 AWSVGEDTQY
TRBV13 12 ASSWDRGNSPLH
TRBV30 11 ACGSSAGETQY
TRBV27 12 ASSLRTGSTEAF
TRBV2 12 ASSPRGSSYEQY
TRBV3-1/TRBV3-2 9 ASSQTDEAF
TRBV28 14 ASSLGSGGSYNEQF
TRBV3-1/TRBV3-2 13 ASSQVEVLGEKLF
TRBV19 12 ASNLHPGNTEAF